This TCR beta chain was recorded in a study of OX40 agonist ivuxolimab in advanced cancers. The overall study: An agonistic anti-OX40 (CD134) antibody, ivuxolimab, was used to treat the patients. People who had prior anti-PD-1, anti-PD-L1 or anti-CTLA-4 therapy could take part, and roughly 40% had some.

Produced via immunoSEQ multiplex PCR; TCRdb's table is partial and in-frame only. The sample includes approximately 60,000 clones, roughly 80% of them seen just once. V was clipped by 2 bases and J by 2 bases; unmatched bases: 4. The germline V gene has CDR1 LNHDA and CDR2 SQIVND (reference sequence). The CDR3 extends over 15 amino acids. The chain uses TRBV19 and TRBJ2-7; 9 bases agree with TRBD2. Sample: CD4+ or CD8+ T cells sorted from blood, taken in a trial of the OX40 agonist ivuxolimab. The receptor comes from an adult with an advanced solid tumor such as melanoma, head and neck, liver or kidney cancer. The CDR3 spells CASSITSGWTYEQYF. CDR3 in DNA: TGTGCCAGTAGTATAACTAGCGGGTGGACCTACGAGCAGTACTTC.